One sample yielded the 16 T cell receptor beta chains listed below, sequenced in a study of vaccination and CD4 T cells after COVID-19. The assay that was used to sequence DNA from cultured CD4+ T cells was the Oncomine TCR Beta short-read assay. MiXCR, applied by TCRdb to the PCR reads, yields one record per CDR3 protein. The sample shows 2,000 to 2,500 distinct CDR3 sequences, around a quarter of them seen only once. These receptors have no identified antigens. Treatment meaning: 10-day PBMC culture with coronavirus spike peptide pools or control peptides (ViraFEST assay). This specimen was CD4+ T cells from blood, cultured in vitro, taken after SARS-CoV-2 vaccination. The source of these receptors is a human donor who had recovered from COVID-19.

This clonotype is large within its sample. The gene calls are TRBV20-1 and TRBJ2-1; the match to TRBD1 covers 8 bases. The germline V gene encodes CDR1 DFQATT and CDR2 SNEGSKA (reference sequence). The CDR3 extends over 16 amino acids. Losses at the gene ends were 2 bases for V and 7 bases for J; bases not matched to a gene: 13. The CDR3: CSARPVQGARLNEQFF. For the CDR3, the DNA is TGCAGTGCTAGACCCGTTCAGGGGGCGAGGTTGAATGAGCAGTTCTTC.

The V and J genes are TRBV27 and TRBJ1-5; D perhaps matches TRBD1 (6 bases). Between the trimmed V and J ends, which lost 1 base and 4 bases, there was a span of 11 bases. CDR3 length: 15 residues. Germline-derived CDR1 and CDR2 are MNHEY and SMNVEV (reference sequence). CDR3 DNA sequence: TGTGCCAGCAGTTTATTAGGCAGGGGAAATCAGCCCCAGCATTTT. Translated, it gives CASSLLGRGNQPQHF.

This clonotype is medium-sized by share. The rearrangement links TRBV28 to TRBJ2-7; D is undetermined. CDR1 is MDHEN, CDR2 SYDVKM, per germline. The CDR3 length is 14 residues. The V end was cut by 4 bases, the J end by 4 bases, with 14 bases between. The CDR3 bases are TGTGCCAGCAGTTGGGCGGCTATTCAATACGAGCAGTACTTC. Its translation is CASSWAAIQYEQYF.

The rearrangement uses TRBV6-1 and TRBJ1-5; TRBD1 matches at 7 bases. With 3 bases clipped from V and 6 bases from J, the junction kept 5 bases outside the gene matches. Per germline, CDR1 MNHNS and CDR2 SASEGT. This CDR3 has 14 amino acids. The CDR3 loop is CASSDRQGPQPQHF. In DNA, the CDR3 is TGTGCCAGCAGTGATCGACAGGGTCCTCAGCCCCAGCATTTT.

This clonotype is a singleton in its sample. The rearrangement links TRBV12-3 or TRBV12-4 to TRBJ2-3; D is possibly TRBD2 (5 bases). Trimming pared 4 bases from V and 10 bases from J, leaving 18 bases between. There are 14 residues in the CDR3. CDR3 region: CASSSSGVLGAQYF. CDR3 DNA sequence: TGTGCCAGCAGTTCCAGCGGCGTCCTCGGGGCGCAGTATTTT.

CDR3 nucleotides: TGCAGTGCCATAGCGGGGGGGCGGAATGAGCAGTTCTTC. Its protein product is CSAIAGGRNEQFF. This chain connects TRBV20-1 to TRBJ2-1; 11 bases line up with TRBD2. Trimming removed 6 bases from V and 7 bases from J; junction bases left unmatched: 5. CDR1 is DFQATT, CDR2 SNEGSKA, per germline (reference sequence). The CDR3 has 13 amino acids.

This clonotype was seen a single time. The gene calls are TRBV6-1 and TRBJ1-2, with 8 nucleotides matching TRBD1. There are 15 residues in the CDR3. V dropped 9 bases and J dropped 4; count of bases not matched to a gene: 13. Germline V gene sequence: CDR1 MNHNS, CDR2 SASEGT. This chain's CDR3 is CASSTRQGTTYGYTF. Here the CDR3 DNA reads TGTGCCAGTAGTACCCGACAGGGGACGACCTATGGCTACACCTTC.

By sample fraction, this clonotype is medium-sized (0.01 to 0.1%). The J gene is TRBJ2-7, the V gene TRBV28, with 7 positions matching TRBD1. CDR1 and CDR2 from the germline V gene are MDHEN and SYDVKM. The CDR3 loop spans 13 amino acids. V was clipped by 5 bases and J by 0 bases; unmatched bases: 1. The CDR3, as DNA: TGTGCCAGCAGTCGGGACAGCTCCTACGAGCAGTACTTC. This translates into CASSRDSSYEQYF.

As concerns this clonotype: A much more abundant neighbour one base away suggests this may be a read error. The chain is built from TRBV7-2 and TRBJ1-5; TRBD1 is a possible D gene (5 bases). The V end lost 8 bases, the J end lost 2 bases, and 16 bases lay between the germline ends. The CDR3 has 15 residues. Germline values: CDR1 SGHTA, CDR2 FQGNSA. In DNA form, the CDR3 reads TGTGCCAGCGGCCCTGGGACTGGTGGCAATCAGCCCCAGCATTTT. Translation gives CASGPGTGGNQPQHF.

The gene calls are TRBV24-1 and TRBJ2-3; 10 nucleotides match TRBD2. Trimming took 5 bases from V and 3 from J; bases not matched to a gene: 7. Germline V gene data show CDR1 as KGHDR and CDR2 as SFDVKD. This CDR3 region has 16 residues. CDR3 DNA: TGTGCCACCAGTGGAGCTAGCGGGGGAGAGACAGATACGCAGTATTTT. It yields the protein CATSGASGGETDTQYF.

This clonotype was recorded once. This chain joins TRBV6-1 and TRBJ1-5; D is perhaps TRBD1 (6 bases). Germline loops: CDR1 MNHNS, CDR2 SASEGT. This CDR3 spans 15 amino acids. V lost 11 bases, J lost 2 bases, and 19 bases lay in between. CDR3 sequence: CASWDQGNGNQPQHF. CDR3 DNA: TGTGCCTCCTGGGATCAGGGGAATGGCAATCAGCCCCAGCATTTT.

Here the CDR3 reads CASSLPPVGGYGHNEQFF. The CDR3 DNA follows: TGTGCCAGCAGTTTACCCCCTGTCGGTGGCTACGGCCACAATGAGCAGTTCTTC. The J gene is TRBJ2-1, the V gene TRBV28; D is undetermined. Germline-derived CDR1 and CDR2 are MDHEN and SYDVKM. The CDR3 extends over 18 amino acids. Trimming left V 2 bases short and J 5 bases short, with 22 bases between.

This chain links TRBV10-3 with TRBJ2-3; D is possibly TRBD1 (6 bases). Trimming shortened V by 5 bases and J by 6 bases, and 18 bases separated the two germline ends. Germline V gene lookup returns CDR1 ENHRY and CDR2 SYGVKD. The CDR3 runs to 15 residues. CDR3 in amino acids: CAISRTGTTRDTQYF. The CDR3 coding sequence is TGTGCCATCAGTCGTACGGGGACAACTAGGGATACGCAGTATTTT.

Concerning this clonotype: A read error is the likely source, as a far larger clone sits one nucleotide away. The rearrangement uses TRBV6-4 and TRBJ2-5; D ambiguous. The germline V gene has CDR1 MRHNA and CDR2 SNTAGT. The CDR3 covers 11 residues. The CDR3 nucleotides read TGTACCAGCAGTCTGACTGATCCCCAGTACTTC. Amino acids: CTSSLTDPQYF.

The rearrangement links TRBV19 to TRBJ2-3; D is perhaps TRBD1 or TRBD2 (5 bases each). The CDR3 extends over 13 amino acids. Germline CDR1 is LNHDA and CDR2 is SQIVND (reference sequence). Trimming removed 7 bases from V and 6 bases from J, with 14 bases in between. The CDR3 region has the DNA TGTGCCAGTAATATGAGAGGGGTGGATACGCAGTATTTT. Protein sequence: CASNMRGVDTQYF.

This clonotype is medium-sized (0.01 to 0.1%) in the sample. In nucleotides, the CDR3 is TGTGCCAGCAGTTACTTGGCCAGCGGGGTAAACGAGCAGTACTTC. This sequence encodes CASSYLASGVNEQYF. The V gene is TRBV6-5, the J gene TRBJ2-7; 7 nucleotides agree with TRBD2. CDR1 is MNHEY, CDR2 SVGAGI, per germline. With V trimmed by 1 base and J by 5 bases, 8 bases remained unmatched. This CDR3 region has 15 residues.